This T cell receptor beta chain appears in the sequencing data of a study of blood T cell repertoires in COVID-19. Per the authors' pipeline: Amplifying reference gene primers gave estimates of nucleated cell counts. Profiling relied on immunoSEQ multiplex PCR, and the TCRdb table lists in-frame clones only, not all of them. V and J calls and clone size are those listed in that table; D and trimming were worked out from the DNA. The table has some 370,000 clones, about 90% seen once. The CDR3 runs 16 residues. Deletions cut 4 bases from V and 4 bases from J, with 19 bases between. CDR1 and CDR2 from the germline V gene are MNHEY and SVGEGT.

The chain recombines TRBV6-2 or TRBV6-3 with TRBJ1-1; no definite D call. The TCR comes from a woman aged 25 to 39 with COVID-19, enrolled during active disease. Specimen: peripheral blood. The CDR3 DNA reads as TGTGCCAGCAGTTCCCCTTTGGAGAGGATGGGCACTGAAGCTTTCTTT. Translation gives CASSSPLERMGTEAFF.